The 17 T cell receptor beta chains below were found in one sample sequenced in a study of blood T cell repertoires in COVID-19. TCRdb keeps only in-frame clones here, not all; method: immunoSEQ multiplex PCR. The sample includes 350,000 or so clones, around nine tenths of them seen just once. The source material was PBMCs or T cells enriched from blood (not recorded which). The receptors shown here come from a woman aged 25 to 45 who had been exposed to COVID-19.

The chain combines TRBV15 with TRBJ1-5, with D possibly TRBD1 on 5 matching bases. The CDR3 is 15 residues long. In germline, CDR1 is LNHNV, CDR2 YYDKDF (reference sequence). V shed 5 bases and J shed 0 bases, with 11 bases lying between them. The CDR3 nucleotides read TGTGCCACCAGCGTCGGGGGATATAGCAATCAGCCCCAGCATTTT. Its protein product is CATSVGGYSNQPQHF.

The rearrangement joins TRBV30 to TRBJ2-7; TRBD1 agrees at 9 bases. With V trimmed by 0 bases and J by 2 bases, 2 bases remained unmatched. This CDR3 region has 14 residues. CDR1 is GTSNPN, CDR2 SVGIG, per germline (reference sequence). The CDR3 spells CAWSVGTGPYEQYF. The CDR3 bases are TGTGCCTGGAGTGTTGGGACAGGGCCCTACGAGCAGTACTTC.

This chain uses TRBV6-2 or TRBV6-3 with TRBJ1-1, with 7 bases fitting TRBD1. With V trimmed by 5 bases and J by 10 bases, 7 bases remained unmatched. The germline CDR1 and CDR2 sequences are MNHEY and SVGEGT. This CDR3 has 12 residues. The CDR3 region is CASSANRGTAFF. The CDR3 nucleotides are TGTGCCAGCAGTGCGAACAGGGGAACAGCTTTCTTT.

CDR3 coding DNA: TGTGCCAGCAGCTTAGCGGCAGGGAAAGGAAGAAATGGCTACACCTTC. This translates into CASSLAAGKGRNGYTF. This chain uses TRBV7-9 with TRBJ1-2, with a weak D call TRBD1 (5 bases). The CDR3 contains 16 residues. The V gene's germline CDR1 is SEHNR and CDR2 FQNEAQ (reference sequence). The V end was cut by 0 bases, the J end by 6 bases, with 17 bases between.

The chain recombines TRBV9 with TRBJ2-7; 7 positions agree with TRBD2. The CDR3 sequence is 15 residues long. With V trimmed by 2 bases and J by 1 base, 6 bases remained unmatched. Looked up from germline, CDR1 is SGDLS and CDR2 is YYNGEE. The CDR3 loop reads CASSVNSGQSYEQYF. The DNA of the CDR3 is TGTGCCAGCAGCGTGAATAGCGGGCAGTCCTACGAGCAGTACTTC.

Details on this clone: At the DNA level, this CDR3 is encoded by other sequences in the same sample as well. The chain has TRBV9 and TRBJ2-3, with 10 bases lining up with TRBD2. CDR1 SGDLS and CDR2 YYNGEE come from the germline V gene. V lost 0 bases and J lost 1; bases outside the gene matches: 2. This CDR3 is built from 16 residues. The CDR3, as DNA: TGTGCCAGCAGCGTAGGAGCGGGAGGGGGCACAGATACGCAGTATTTT. Protein product: CASSVGAGGGTDTQYF. Full variable domain (rest looked up from reference TRBV9 and TRBJ2-3): DSGVTQTPKHLITATGQRVTLRCSPRSGDLSVYWYQQSLDQGLQFLIQYYNGEERAKGNILERFSAQQFPDLHSELNLSSLELGDSALYFCASSVGAGGGTDTQYFGPGTRLTVL.

The CDR3: CARRLGQGNQPQHF. CDR3 nucleotide sequence: TGTGCCAGAAGACTGGGACAGGGGAATCAGCCCCAGCATTTT. This sequence joins TRBV5-3 and TRBJ1-5; 10 nucleotides agree with TRBD1. TRBV5-3 is sorted into the ORF group, with uncertain function. The CDR3 runs to 14 residues. Trimming took 5 bases from V and 4 from J; bases not matched to a gene: 3.

The chain couples TRBV6-1 to TRBJ1-2; TRBD1 agrees at 7 bases. The CDR3 runs to 15 residues. Germline CDR1 reads MNHNS; CDR2 reads SASEGT. The V segment lost 0 bases and the J segment 4 bases; nucleotides outside the gene matches: 5. CDR3 amino acids: CASSEAGGRGYGYTF. The DNA of the CDR3 is TGTGCCAGCAGTGAAGCAGGGGGCAGGGGCTATGGCTACACCTTC.

V gene TRBV24-1 combines with J gene TRBJ2-7; 7 positions agree with TRBD1. This CDR3 has 14 residues. V shed 4 bases, J shed 5 bases, and the junction held 7 bases outside the gene matches. Germline V CDR1 and CDR2: KGHDR, SFDVKD. In DNA, the CDR3 is TGTGCCACCAGTGACCGGACAGGTTTCCACGAGCAGTACTTC. Translated: CATSDRTGFHEQYF.

The chain uses TRBV24-1 and TRBJ1-2; a weak D match, TRBD1 (6 bases). The V end was cut by 1 base, the J end by 8 bases, with 16 bases between. The CDR3 covers 15 residues. Germline lookup yields CDR1 KGHDR and CDR2 SFDVKD. The CDR3 DNA follows: TGTGCCACCAGTGATTTCTCCGGGACACCCCACGGCTACACCTTC. Translating gives CATSDFSGTPHGYTF.

This clone was observed once. The gene calls are TRBV11-3 and TRBJ2-7; TRBD2 matches at 14 bases. This CDR3 has 15 residues. V was clipped by 5 bases and J by 3 bases; unmatched bases: 3. CDR1 SGHNT and CDR2 YENEEA come from the germline V gene. The DNA for the CDR3 is TGTGCCAGCAGCGCTGGACTAGCGGGAGGCTACGAGCAGTACTTC. The encoded protein is CASSAGLAGGYEQYF.

The genes are TRBV7-3 and TRBJ2-1, with 8 nucleotides matching TRBD2. The germline gives CDR1 SGHTA, CDR2 FQGTGA. With V trimmed by 3 bases and J by 6 bases, 7 bases remained unmatched. This CDR3 contains 15 residues. The CDR3 loop reads CASSFLGRALNEQFF. Here the CDR3 DNA reads TGTGCCAGCAGCTTTCTCGGGAGGGCCCTCAATGAGCAGTTCTTC.

The chain combines TRBV7-3 with TRBJ1-3; D perhaps matches TRBD1 (5 bases). This CDR3 has 17 residues. Trimming cost V 2 bases and J 4 bases, with 18 bases left between them. Germline-derived CDR1 and CDR2 are SGHTA and FQGTGA. CDR3 residues: CASSLWGGTSAGNTIYF. The CDR3 DNA sequence: TGTGCCAGCAGCTTATGGGGGGGAACAAGCGCCGGAAACACCATATATTTT. The full variable domain, rest sourced from reference TRBV7-3 and TRBJ1-3, is GAGVSQTPSNKVTEKGKYVELRCDPISGHTALYWYRQSLGQGPEFLIYFQGTGAADDSGLPNDRFFAVRPEGSVSTLKIQRTERGDSAVYLCASSLWGGTSAGNTIYFGEGSWLTVV.

The chain has TRBV21-1 and TRBJ2-3; the table calls TRBD2, which could not be checked here. TRBV21-1 is shown as a pseudogene. This CDR3 has 18 residues. CDR3 region: CASSKPPRRGYGTDTQYF. The CDR3 DNA sequence: TGTGCCAGCAGCAAGCCCCCAAGGCGAGGGTATGGCACAGATACGCAGTATTTT.

Turning to this clone: The germline gene is not matched at one end of the junction; a read error may be the cause. DNA for the CDR3: TGTGCCATCAGTGAGTCGGGACAGGGCTCCTCCGAGCAGTACTTC. It yields the protein CAISESGQGSSEQYF. The J gene is TRBJ2-7, the V gene TRBV10-3, with 9 bases fitting TRBD1. There are 15 residues in the CDR3. CDR1 is ENHRY, CDR2 SYGVKD, per germline.

Here the CDR3 DNA reads TGTGCCAGCAGTTACTGGGCTCCATCCTCTGCAACTAATGAAAAACTGTTTTTT. It codes for CASSYWAPSSATNEKLFF. The V call is TRBV6-2 or TRBV6-3, the J call TRBJ1-4; D remains unclear. The V gene lost 1 base and the J gene lost 0 bases, with 15 bases spanning the gap. The CDR3 loop spans 18 amino acids. Germline V lookup: CDR1 MNHEY, CDR2 SVGEGT.

The chain joins TRBV5-5 to TRBJ1-2; weak D call: TRBD1 (6 bases). The germline V and J ends were trimmed by 4 bases and 4 bases, with 11 bases remaining between them. CDR1 is SGHKS, CDR2 YYEKEE, per germline (reference sequence). The CDR3 extends over 13 amino acids. The CDR3 loop is CASSTDSPYGYTF. The DNA for the CDR3 is TGTGCCAGCAGCACGGACAGTCCCTATGGCTACACCTTC.